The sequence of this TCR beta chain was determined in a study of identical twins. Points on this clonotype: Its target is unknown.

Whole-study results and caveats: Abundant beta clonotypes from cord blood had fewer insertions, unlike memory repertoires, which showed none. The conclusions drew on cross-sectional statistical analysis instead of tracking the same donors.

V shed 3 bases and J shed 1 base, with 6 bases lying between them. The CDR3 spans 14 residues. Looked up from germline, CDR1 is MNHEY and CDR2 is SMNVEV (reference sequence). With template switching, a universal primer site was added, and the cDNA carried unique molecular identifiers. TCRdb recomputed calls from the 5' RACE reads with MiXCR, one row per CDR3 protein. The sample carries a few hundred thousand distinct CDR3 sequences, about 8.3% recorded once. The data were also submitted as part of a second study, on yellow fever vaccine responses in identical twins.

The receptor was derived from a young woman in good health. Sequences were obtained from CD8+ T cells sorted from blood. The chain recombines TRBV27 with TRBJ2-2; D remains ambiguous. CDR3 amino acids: CASSLYRNTGELFF. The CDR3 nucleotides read TGTGCCAGCAGTTTGTACAGGAACACCGGGGAGCTGTTTTTT.